These 5 T cell receptor beta chains originate from one sample sequenced in a study of T cell repertoires in cytomegalovirus infection. One entry per CDR3 protein results from TCRdb running MiXCR on the reads. The table includes around 78,000 distinct CDR3 sequences, about 37% detected once. These receptors lack a known antigen. Sequenced here: CD8+ T cells from cultured PBMCs, sampled from culture after CMV antigen stimulation. The receptors stem from a human donor in good health (CMV status not recorded). Some clones in this sample may be carry-over from other donors' samples.

This clonotype was counted only a few times. The J gene is TRBJ1-2, the V gene TRBV6-2 or TRBV6-3, with D perhaps TRBD1 (6 bases). The germline gives CDR1 MNHEY, CDR2 SVGEGT. This CDR3 comprises 16 residues. The ends were cut back, 5 bases at V and 1 base at J, with 17 bases in the middle. This CDR3 reads CASSPPRGASNYGYTF. DNA for the CDR3: TGTGCCAGCAGTCCCCCTCGGGGGGCTAGTAACTATGGCTACACCTTC.

CDR3 amino acids: CASSSPLGGGVTDTQYF. DNA of the CDR3: TGTGCCAGCAGTTCGCCCCTGGGGGGGGGGGTAACAGATACGCAGTATTTT. The chain joins TRBV27 to TRBJ2-3; 7 bases are shared with TRBD2. The V segment lost 4 bases and the J segment 3 bases; nucleotides outside the gene matches: 13. CDR3 size: 17 residues. Germline lookup yields CDR1 MNHEY and CDR2 SMNVEV (reference sequence).

V gene TRBV19 combines with J gene TRBJ2-3; TRBD1 is a possible D gene (6 bases). CDR3 size: 15 residues. Germline V lookup: CDR1 LNHDA, CDR2 SQIVND (reference sequence). Trimming left V 5 bases short and J 1 base short, with 13 bases between. The CDR3 loop is CASSADRSGTDTQYF. In DNA form, the CDR3 reads TGTGCCAGTAGTGCTGACAGGTCAGGCACAGATACGCAGTATTTT.

The genes are TRBV4-1 and TRBJ2-1, with 7 bases fitting TRBD2. The CDR3 is 18 residues long. Germline assignment: CDR1 MGHRA and CDR2 YSYEKL. V trimming: 1 base; J trimming: 8 bases; junction bases outside the gene matches: 17. The CDR3 coding sequence is TGCGCCAGCAGCCAAGTCGTTCTTGCGGGGAGGGGCAACTATGAGCAGTTCTTC. It is translated as CASSQVVLAGRGNYEQFF.

The V call is TRBV20-1, the J call TRBJ2-1; D may correspond to TRBD1 or TRBD2 (7 bases each). CDR1 and CDR2 from the germline V gene are DFQATT and SNEGSKA (reference sequence). The CDR3 length is 15 residues. Trimming left V 6 bases short and J 4 bases short, with 19 bases between. The CDR3 loop reads CSARPPGGGYNEQFF. The CDR3 coding sequence is TGCAGTGCCCGACCCCCAGGGGGGGGGTACAATGAGCAGTTCTTC.